The source of this T cell receptor (beta chain) is a study of T cells in Graves' hyperthyroidism and ophthalmopathy. Study-level information: Before treatment of any kind, peripheral blood was taken at initial diagnosis. Whole-study findings and limits: Patients with ophthalmopathy were separated from those with stable hyperthyroidism by a 13 V-J model.

V shed 6 bases and J 9 bases; nucleotides not matched to a gene: 14. CDR3 length: 15 residues. CDR1 is SGHAT, CDR2 FQDESV, per germline (reference sequence). Hyperthyroidism had been newly diagnosed in patients aged 18 to 65, and its duration was under 2 months. Clinical symptoms, serum thyroxine, TRAb, thyroid ultrasound and orbital computed tomography informed diagnoses. The TCR beta CDR3 regions underwent amplification using RNA transcripts as the source. With the HTBI primer set, the TCR CDR3 went through a first round of RT-PCR. TCRdb processed the multiplex PCR reads anew with MiXCR; each CDR3 protein has one entry. This table has about 360,000 distinct CDR3 sequences, about 12% appearing once. This clonotype was found many times. The antigen is not known.

This sequence was found in a young woman with Graves' hyperthyroidism. This chain links TRBV11-1 with TRBJ2-7; 10 positions match TRBD1. Sequencing used blood. The CDR3 DNA is TGTGCCAGCAGTTCACGACAGGGGGCTAGAGACGTGCAGTACTTC. Amino acids: CASSSRQGARDVQYF.